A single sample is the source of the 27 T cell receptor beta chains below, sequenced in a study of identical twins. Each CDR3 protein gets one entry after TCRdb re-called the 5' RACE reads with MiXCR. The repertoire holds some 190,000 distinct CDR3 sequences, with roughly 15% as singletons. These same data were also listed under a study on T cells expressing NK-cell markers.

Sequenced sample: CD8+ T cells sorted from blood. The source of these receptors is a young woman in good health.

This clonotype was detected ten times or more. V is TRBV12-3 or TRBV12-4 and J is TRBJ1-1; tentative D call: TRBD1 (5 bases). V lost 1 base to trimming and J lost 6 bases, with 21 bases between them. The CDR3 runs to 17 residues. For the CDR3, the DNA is TGTGCCAGCAGTTTAGTTGGGTCAGGGCACCAGGGCGCTGAAGCTTTCTTT. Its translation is CASSLVGSGHQGAEAFF.

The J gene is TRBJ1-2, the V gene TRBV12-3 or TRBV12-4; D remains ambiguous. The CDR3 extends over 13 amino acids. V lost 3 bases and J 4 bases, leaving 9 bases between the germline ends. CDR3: CASSFNGPYGYTF. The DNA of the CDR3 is TGTGCCAGCAGTTTTAATGGCCCCTATGGCTACACCTTC.

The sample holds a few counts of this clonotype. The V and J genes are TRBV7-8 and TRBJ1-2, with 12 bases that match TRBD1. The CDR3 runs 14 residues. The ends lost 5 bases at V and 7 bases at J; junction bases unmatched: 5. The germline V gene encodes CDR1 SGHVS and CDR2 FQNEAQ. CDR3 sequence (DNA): TGTGCCAGCAGCGCGGGACAGGGGGCTCGTGGCTACACCTTC. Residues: CASSAGQGARGYTF.

CDR3: CSVESVAWDRGTEAFF. CDR3 bases: TGCAGCGTTGAGTCTGTGGCGTGGGACAGGGGTACTGAAGCTTTCTTT. The rearrangement joins TRBV29-1 to TRBJ1-1; 10 bases agree with TRBD1. This CDR3 spans 16 amino acids. V trimming: 3 bases; J trimming: 5 bases; junction bases outside the gene matches: 12. The germline V gene has CDR1 SQVTM and CDR2 ANQGSEA.

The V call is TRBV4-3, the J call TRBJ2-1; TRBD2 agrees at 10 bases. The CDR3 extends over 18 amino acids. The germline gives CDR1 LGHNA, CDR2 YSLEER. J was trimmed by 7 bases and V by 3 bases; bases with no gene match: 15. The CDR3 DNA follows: TGCGCCAGCAGCCACCAGCGGGAGGGCCATTTCCCCCCGAATGAGCAGTTCTTC. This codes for CASSHQREGHFPPNEQFF.

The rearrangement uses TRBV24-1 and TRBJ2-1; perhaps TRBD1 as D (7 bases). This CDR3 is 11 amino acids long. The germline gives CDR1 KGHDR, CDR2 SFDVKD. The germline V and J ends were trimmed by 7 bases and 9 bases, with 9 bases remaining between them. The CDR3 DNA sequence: TGTGCCACCAGCAGGGGGGCTGAGCAGTTCTTC. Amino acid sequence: CATSRGAEQFF.

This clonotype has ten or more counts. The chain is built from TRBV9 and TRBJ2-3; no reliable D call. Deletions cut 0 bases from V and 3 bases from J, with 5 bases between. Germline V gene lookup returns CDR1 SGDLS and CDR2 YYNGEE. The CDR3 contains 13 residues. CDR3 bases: TGTGCCAGCAGCGTAGGAGGAACAGATACGCAGTATTTT. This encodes CASSVGGTDTQYF.

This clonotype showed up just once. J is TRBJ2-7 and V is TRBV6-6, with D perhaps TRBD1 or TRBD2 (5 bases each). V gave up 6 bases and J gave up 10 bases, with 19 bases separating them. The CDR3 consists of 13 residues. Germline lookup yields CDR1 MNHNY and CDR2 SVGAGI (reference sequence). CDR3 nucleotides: TGTGCCAGCAGGTCGGGGCATGACTTCTTACAGTACTTC. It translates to CASRSGHDFLQYF.

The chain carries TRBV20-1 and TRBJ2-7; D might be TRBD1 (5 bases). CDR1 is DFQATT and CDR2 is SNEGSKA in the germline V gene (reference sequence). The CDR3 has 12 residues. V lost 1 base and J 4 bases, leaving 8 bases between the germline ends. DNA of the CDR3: TGCAGTGCTAGAGGGTCAGGGTACGAGCAGTACTTC. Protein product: CSARGSGYEQYF.

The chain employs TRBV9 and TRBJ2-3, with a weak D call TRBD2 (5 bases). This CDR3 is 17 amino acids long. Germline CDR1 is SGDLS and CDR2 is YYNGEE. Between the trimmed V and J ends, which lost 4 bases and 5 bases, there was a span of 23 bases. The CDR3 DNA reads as TGTGCCAGCAGCAGGGAAGGGAGTAGTTTGGTTGGAGATACGCAGTATTTT. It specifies CASSREGSSLVGDTQYF.

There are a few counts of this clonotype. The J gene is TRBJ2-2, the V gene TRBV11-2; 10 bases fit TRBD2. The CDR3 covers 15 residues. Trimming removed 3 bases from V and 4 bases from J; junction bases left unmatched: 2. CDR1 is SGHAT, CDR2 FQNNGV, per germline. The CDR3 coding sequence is TGTGCCAGCAGCTTTTTAGCGGGAGGCACCGGGGAGCTGTTTTTT. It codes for CASSFLAGGTGELFF.

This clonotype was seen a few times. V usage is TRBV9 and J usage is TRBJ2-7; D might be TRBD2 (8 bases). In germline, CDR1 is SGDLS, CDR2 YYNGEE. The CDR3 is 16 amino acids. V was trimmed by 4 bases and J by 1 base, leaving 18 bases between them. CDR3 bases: TGTGCCAGCAGCTCAGGGGGATTAGCGGGATCCTACGAGCAGTACTTC. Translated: CASSSGGLAGSYEQYF.

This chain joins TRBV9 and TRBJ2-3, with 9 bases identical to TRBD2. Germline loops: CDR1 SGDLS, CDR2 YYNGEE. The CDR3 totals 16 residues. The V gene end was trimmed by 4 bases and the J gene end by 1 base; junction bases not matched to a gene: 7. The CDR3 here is CASSHNLAGRTDTQYF. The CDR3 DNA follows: TGTGCCAGCAGCCATAATCTAGCGGGGCGCACAGATACGCAGTATTTT.

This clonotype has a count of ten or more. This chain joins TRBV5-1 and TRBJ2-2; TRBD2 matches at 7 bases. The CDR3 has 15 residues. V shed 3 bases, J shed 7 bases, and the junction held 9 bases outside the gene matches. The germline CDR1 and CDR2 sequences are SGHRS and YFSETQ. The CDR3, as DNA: TGCGCCAGCAGCTCCGCGGGCGGGAGTGGCGGGGAGCTGTTTTTT. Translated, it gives CASSSAGGSGGELFF.

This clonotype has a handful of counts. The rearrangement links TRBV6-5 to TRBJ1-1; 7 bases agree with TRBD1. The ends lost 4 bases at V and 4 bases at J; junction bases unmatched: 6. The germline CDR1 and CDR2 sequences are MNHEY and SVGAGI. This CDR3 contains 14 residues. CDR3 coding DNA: TGTGCCAGCAGTTTGGCAGGGGGTTTCACTGAAGCTTTCTTT. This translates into CASSLAGGFTEAFF.

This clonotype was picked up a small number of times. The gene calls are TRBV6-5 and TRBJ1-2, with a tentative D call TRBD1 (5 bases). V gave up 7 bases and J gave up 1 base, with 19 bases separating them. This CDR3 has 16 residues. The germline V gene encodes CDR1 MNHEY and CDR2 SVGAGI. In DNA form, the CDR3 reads TGTGCCAGCATTCCCTCGAACGGGGCTTATAACTATGGCTACACCTTC. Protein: CASIPSNGAYNYGYTF.

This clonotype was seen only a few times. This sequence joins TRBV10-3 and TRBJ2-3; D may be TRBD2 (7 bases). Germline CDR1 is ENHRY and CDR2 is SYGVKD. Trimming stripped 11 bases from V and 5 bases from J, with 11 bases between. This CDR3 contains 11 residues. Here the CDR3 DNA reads TGTGCCGGGGGGGGCGGAGATACGCAGTATTTT. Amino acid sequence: CAGGGGDTQYF.

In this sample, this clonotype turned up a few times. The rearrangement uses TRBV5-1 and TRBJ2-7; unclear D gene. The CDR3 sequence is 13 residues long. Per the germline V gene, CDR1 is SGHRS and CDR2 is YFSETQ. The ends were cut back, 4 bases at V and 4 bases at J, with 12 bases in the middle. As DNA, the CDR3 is TGCGCCAGCAGCCCTCCCCTAGGATACGAGCAGTACTTC. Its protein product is CASSPPLGYEQYF.

This CDR3 is CAISESSAYEQYF. In DNA, the CDR3 is TGTGCCATCAGTGAGTCGTCTGCCTACGAGCAGTACTTC. This chain links TRBV10-3 with TRBJ2-7; no definite D call. There are 13 residues in the CDR3. From germline, CDR1 is ENHRY and CDR2 SYGVKD. Trimming took off 0 bases at V and 2 bases at J, with 5 bases between the two ends.

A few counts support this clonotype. Written as DNA, the CDR3 is TGTGCCAGCAGCTTAGAGGGTCGTTTCGATGGCTCCTACGAGCAGTACTTC. The encoded protein is CASSLEGRFDGSYEQYF. The chain employs TRBV7-9 and TRBJ2-7; D gene unclear. V lost 1 base, J lost 0 bases, and 16 bases lay in between. CDR3 size: 17 residues. Germline CDR1 reads SEHNR; CDR2 reads FQNEAQ (reference sequence).

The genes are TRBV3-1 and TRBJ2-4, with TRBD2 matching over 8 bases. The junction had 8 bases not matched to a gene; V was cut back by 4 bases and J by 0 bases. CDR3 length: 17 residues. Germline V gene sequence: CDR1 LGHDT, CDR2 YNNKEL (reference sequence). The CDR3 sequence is CASSRDGGGLAKNIQYF. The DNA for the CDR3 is TGTGCCAGCAGCCGGGACGGGGGGGGCTTAGCCAAAAACATTCAGTACTTC.

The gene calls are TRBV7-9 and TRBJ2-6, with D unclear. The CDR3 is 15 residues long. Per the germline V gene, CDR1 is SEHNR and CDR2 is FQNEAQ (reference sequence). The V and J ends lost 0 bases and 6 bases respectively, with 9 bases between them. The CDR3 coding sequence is TGTGCCAGCAGCTTAGCAGGCCTTGAGGCCAACGTCCTGACTTTC. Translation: CASSLAGLEANVLTF.

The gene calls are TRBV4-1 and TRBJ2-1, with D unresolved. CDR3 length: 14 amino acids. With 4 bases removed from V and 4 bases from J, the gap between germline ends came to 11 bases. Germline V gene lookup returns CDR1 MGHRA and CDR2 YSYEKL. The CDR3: CASSPSAGYNEQFF. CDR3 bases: TGCGCCAGCAGCCCCAGTGCCGGTTACAATGAGCAGTTCTTC.

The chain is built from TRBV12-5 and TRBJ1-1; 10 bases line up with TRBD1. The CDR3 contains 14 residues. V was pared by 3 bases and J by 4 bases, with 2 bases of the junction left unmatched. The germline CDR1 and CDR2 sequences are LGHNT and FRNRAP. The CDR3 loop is CASGFGDRGTEAFF. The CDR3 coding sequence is TGTGCTAGTGGTTTCGGGGACAGGGGCACTGAAGCTTTCTTT.

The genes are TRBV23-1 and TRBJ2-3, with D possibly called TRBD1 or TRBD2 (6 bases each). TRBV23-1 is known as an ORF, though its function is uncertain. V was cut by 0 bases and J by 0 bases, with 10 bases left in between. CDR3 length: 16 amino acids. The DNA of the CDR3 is TGCGCCAGCAGTCAATCGGAGGGACAAAGCACAGATACGCAGTATTTT. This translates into CASSQSEGQSTDTQYF.

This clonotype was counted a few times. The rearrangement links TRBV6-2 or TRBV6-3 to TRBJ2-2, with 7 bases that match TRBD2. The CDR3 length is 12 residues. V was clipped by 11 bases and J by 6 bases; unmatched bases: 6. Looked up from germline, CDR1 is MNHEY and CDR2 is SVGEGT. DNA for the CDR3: TGTGCCGCCGGGGGGATGGCCGGGGAGCTGTTTTTT. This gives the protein CAAGGMAGELFF.

CDR3 coding DNA: TGCAGTGCTAGAGGCAACCGGGACGGCACCGGGGAGCTGTTTTTT. The encoded protein is CSARGNRDGTGELFF. The chain uses TRBV20-1 and TRBJ2-2, with D perhaps assigned TRBD1 or TRBD2 (5 bases each). CDR1 is DFQATT, CDR2 SNEGSKA, per germline (reference sequence). The V end was cut by 1 base, the J end by 4 bases, with 13 bases between. The CDR3 consists of 15 residues.